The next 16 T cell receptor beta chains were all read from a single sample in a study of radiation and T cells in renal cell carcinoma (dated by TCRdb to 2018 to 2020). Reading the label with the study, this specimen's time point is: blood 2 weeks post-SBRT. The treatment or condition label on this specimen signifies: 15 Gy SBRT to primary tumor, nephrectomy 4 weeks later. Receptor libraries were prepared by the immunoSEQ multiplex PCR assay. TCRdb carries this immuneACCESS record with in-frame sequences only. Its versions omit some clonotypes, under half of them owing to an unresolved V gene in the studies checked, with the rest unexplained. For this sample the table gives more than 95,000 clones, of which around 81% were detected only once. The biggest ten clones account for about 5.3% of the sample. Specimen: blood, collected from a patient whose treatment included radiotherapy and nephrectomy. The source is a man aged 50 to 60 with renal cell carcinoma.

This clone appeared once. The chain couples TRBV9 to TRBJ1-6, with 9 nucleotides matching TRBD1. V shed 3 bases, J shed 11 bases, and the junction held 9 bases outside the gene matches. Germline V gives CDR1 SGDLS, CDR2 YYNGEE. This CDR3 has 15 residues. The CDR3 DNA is TGTGCCAGCAGCGAGACAGGGGACAGGGCTACACCCCTCCACTTT. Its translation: CASSETGDRATPLHF.

The DNA for the CDR3 is TGTGCCAGCAGTGCCTGGAGGGGAAACACCATATATTTT. Its protein is CASSAWRGNTIYF. The chain recombines TRBV2 with TRBJ1-3; the D is unclear. Germline V gene sequence: CDR1 SNHLY, CDR2 FYNNEI. The CDR3 spans 13 residues. V was pared by 4 bases and J by 4 bases, with 8 bases between.

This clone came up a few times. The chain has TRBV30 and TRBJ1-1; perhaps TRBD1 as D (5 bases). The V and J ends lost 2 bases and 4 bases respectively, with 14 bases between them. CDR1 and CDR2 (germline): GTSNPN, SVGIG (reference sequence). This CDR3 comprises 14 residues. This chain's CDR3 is CAWSRDGGVTEAFF. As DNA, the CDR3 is TGTGCCTGGAGTCGGGACGGAGGGGTCACTGAAGCTTTCTTT.

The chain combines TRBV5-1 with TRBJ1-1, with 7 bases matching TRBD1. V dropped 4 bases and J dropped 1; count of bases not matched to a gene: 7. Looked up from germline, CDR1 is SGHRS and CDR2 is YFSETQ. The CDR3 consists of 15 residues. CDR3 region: CASSPKAGGNTEAFF. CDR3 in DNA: TGCGCCAGCAGCCCGAAAGCAGGGGGGAACACTGAAGCTTTCTTT.

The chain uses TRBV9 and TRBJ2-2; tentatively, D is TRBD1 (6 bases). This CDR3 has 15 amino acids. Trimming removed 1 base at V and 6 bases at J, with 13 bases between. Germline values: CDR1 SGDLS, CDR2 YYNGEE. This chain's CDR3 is CASSVQGMSAGELFF. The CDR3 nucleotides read TGTGCCAGCAGCGTACAGGGGATGAGCGCCGGGGAGCTGTTTTTT. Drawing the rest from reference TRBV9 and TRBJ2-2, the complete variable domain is DSGVTQTPKHLITATGQRVTLRCSPRSGDLSVYWYQQSLDQGLQFLIQYYNGEERAKGNILERFSAQQFPDLHSELNLSSLELGDSALYFCASSVQGMSAGELFFGEGSRLTVL.

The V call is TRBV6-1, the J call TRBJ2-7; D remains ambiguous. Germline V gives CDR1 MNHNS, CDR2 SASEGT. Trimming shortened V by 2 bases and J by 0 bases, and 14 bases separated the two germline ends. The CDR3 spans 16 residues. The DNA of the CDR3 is TGTGCCAGCAGTGAATATGTAGGGCATTTCTCCTACGAGCAGTACTTC. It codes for CASSEYVGHFSYEQYF.

CDR3: CASSPPGNINEQYF. The CDR3 region has the DNA TGTGCCAGCAGCCCCCCCGGGAATATTAACGAGCAGTACTTC. This rearrangement joins TRBV28 to TRBJ2-7, with D tentatively TRBD2 (5 bases). The V end lost 6 bases, the J end lost 5 bases, and 17 bases lay between the germline ends. Germline-derived CDR1 and CDR2 are MDHEN and SYDVKM. This CDR3 comprises 14 residues.

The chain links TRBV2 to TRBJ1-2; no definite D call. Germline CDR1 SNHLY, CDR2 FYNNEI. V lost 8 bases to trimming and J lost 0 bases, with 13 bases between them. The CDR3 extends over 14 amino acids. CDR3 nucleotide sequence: TGTGCCAGCCTCCTCGCGGCTGCTAACTATGGCTACACCTTC. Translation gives CASLLAAANYGYTF.

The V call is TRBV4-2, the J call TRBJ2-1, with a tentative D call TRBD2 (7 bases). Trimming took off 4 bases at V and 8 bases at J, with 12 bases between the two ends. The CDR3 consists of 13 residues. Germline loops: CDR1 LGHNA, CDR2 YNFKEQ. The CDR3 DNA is TGTGCCAGCAGCCGGGGGGGGCCTGATGAGCAGTTCTTC. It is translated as CASSRGGPDEQFF.

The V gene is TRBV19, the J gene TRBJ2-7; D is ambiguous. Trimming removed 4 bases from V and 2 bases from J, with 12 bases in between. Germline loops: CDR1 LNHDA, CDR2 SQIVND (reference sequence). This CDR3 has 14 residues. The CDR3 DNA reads TGTGCCAGTAGTAGGACCGACCAGACCTACGAGCAGTACTTC. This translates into CASSRTDQTYEQYF.

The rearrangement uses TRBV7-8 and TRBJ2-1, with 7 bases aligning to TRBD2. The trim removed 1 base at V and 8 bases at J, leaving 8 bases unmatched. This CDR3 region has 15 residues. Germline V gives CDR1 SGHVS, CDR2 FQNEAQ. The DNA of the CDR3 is TGTGCCAGCAGCTTAGGCGGTTCGGGAGGCGATGAGCAGTTCTTC. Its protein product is CASSLGGSGGDEQFF.

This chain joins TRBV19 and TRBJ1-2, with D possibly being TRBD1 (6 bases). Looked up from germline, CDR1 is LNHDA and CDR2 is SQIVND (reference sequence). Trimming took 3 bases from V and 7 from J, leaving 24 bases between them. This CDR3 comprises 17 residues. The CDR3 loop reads CASSIDGSGGQRSGYTF. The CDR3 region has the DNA TGTGCCAGTAGTATTGATGGGTCGGGCGGACAGCGTAGTGGCTACACCTTC.

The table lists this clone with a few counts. CDR3 sequence: CASSQRQGPYEQYF. In nucleotides, the CDR3 is TGTGCCAGCAGCCAACGACAGGGTCCCTACGAGCAGTACTTC. The chain is built from TRBV7-2 and TRBJ2-7; 7 bases agree with TRBD1. The trim removed 5 bases at V and 2 bases at J, leaving 6 bases unmatched. Germline CDR1 SGHTA, CDR2 FQGNSA. The length of the CDR3 is 14 residues.

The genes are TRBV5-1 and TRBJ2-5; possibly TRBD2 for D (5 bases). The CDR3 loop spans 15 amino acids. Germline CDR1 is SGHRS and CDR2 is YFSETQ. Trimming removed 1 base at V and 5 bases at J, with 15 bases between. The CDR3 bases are TGCGCCAGCAGCTTGTTTTCCAGGTCGGGGGAGACCCAGTACTTC. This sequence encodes CASSLFSRSGETQYF.

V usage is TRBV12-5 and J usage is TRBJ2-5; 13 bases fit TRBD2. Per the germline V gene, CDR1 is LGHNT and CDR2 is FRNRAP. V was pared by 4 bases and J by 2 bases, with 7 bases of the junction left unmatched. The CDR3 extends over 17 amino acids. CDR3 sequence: CASGWSLTSGGQETQYF. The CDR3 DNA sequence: TGTGCTAGTGGTTGGAGCCTGACTAGCGGGGGGCAAGAGACCCAGTACTTC. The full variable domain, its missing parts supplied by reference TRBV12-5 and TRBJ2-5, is DARVTQTPRHKVTEMGQEVTMRCQPILGHNTVFWYRQTMMQGLELLAYFRNRAPLDDSGMPKDRFSAEMPDATLATLKIQPSEPRDSAVYFCASGWSLTSGGQETQYFGPGTRLLVL.

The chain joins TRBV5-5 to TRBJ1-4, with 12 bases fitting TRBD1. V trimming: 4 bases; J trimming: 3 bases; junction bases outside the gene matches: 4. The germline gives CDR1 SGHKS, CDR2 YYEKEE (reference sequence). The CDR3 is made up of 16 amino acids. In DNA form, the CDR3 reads TGTGCCAGCAGCCCGGGACAGGGGGCCGCTAATGAAAAACTGTTTTTT. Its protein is CASSPGQGAANEKLFF. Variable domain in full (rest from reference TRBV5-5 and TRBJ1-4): DAGVTQSPTHLIKTRGQQVTLRCSPISGHKSVSWYQQVLGQGPQFIFQYYEKEERGRGNFPDRFSARQFPNYSSELNVNALLLGDSALYLCASSPGQGAANEKLFFGSGTQLSVL.